Given below is one T cell receptor beta chain in context. The CDR3 has 13 residues. Looked up from germline, CDR1 is LNHNV and CDR2 is YYDKDF (reference sequence). The ends were cut back, 0 bases at V and 10 bases at J, with 12 bases in the middle. The sample comes from a study of CD8 T cells in Susac syndrome. With random hexamers, roughly 0.45 to 1 ug RNA was reverse transcribed. TCRdb fed the immunoSEQ multiplex PCR reads into MiXCR, producing one record per CDR3 protein. Altogether hundreds of thousands of distinct CDR3 sequences are present, around 93% being singletons, with the ten largest covering about 0.071%.

The chain uses TRBV15 and TRBJ1-1; D uncertain. The sequenced sample consisted of CD4+ T cells from PBMCs. The sequence was collected from a human donor with multiple sclerosis. CDR3 DNA: TGTGCCACCAGCAGAGACCCGGGAGGGAGAGCTTTCTTT. This gives the protein CATSRDPGGRAFF.